This T cell receptor beta chain was captured in a study of blood T cell repertoires in COVID-19. Study-wide background: In each case, the material was cDNA or gDNA derived from T cells, B-cell-depleted T cells, or PBMCs.

In the original analysis: Reference gene primers were amplified, and this amplification served to estimate nucleated cell counts. Data came from immunoSEQ multiplex PCR; TCRdb stores just in-frame clones and leaves some out. Clone size and the V and J calls come from that table; the DNA yielded D and trimming. The sample includes about 160,000 clones, 65% to 85% of them seen just once. CDR1 LGHNA and CDR2 YNFKEQ come from the germline V gene. The CDR3 covers 18 residues. The V and J ends lost 0 bases and 1 base, in that order; junction bases with no gene match: 10. This TCR derives from a woman in her 40s with acute COVID-19. The chain combines TRBV4-2 with TRBJ2-5, with TRBD2 matching 8 bases. The specimen sequenced was PBMCs or T cells enriched from blood (not recorded which). CDR3 residues: CASSQEPLVAGFQETQYF. CDR3 bases: TGTGCCAGCAGCCAAGAACCGCTAGTAGCGGGGTTCCAAGAGACCCAGTACTTC.